This TCR beta chain stems from a study of OX40 agonist ivuxolimab in advanced cancers. Looking at the study overall: One hepatocellular carcinoma and a couple of cutaneous melanoma patients partially responded. Study-wide points: CD4+ and CD8+ T cells in blood underwent clonal expansion by week 6 at 0.1 to 3.0 mg/kg.

Comment on this clone: No antigen is known for it.

Sequencing was performed with immunoSEQ multiplex PCR; in TCRdb, only in-frame clones are kept and a portion is missing. The table shows approximately 41,000 clones, with about 85% occurring only once. This TCR derives from an adult with an advanced solid tumor such as melanoma, head and neck, liver or kidney cancer. The sample consisted of CD4+ or CD8+ T cells sorted from blood, taken in a trial of the OX40 agonist ivuxolimab.

Written as DNA, the CDR3 is TGTGCCAGCAGCATGACAGGGCGTACCTACGAGCAGTACTTC. Amino acid sequence: CASSMTGRTYEQYF. The chain links TRBV11-3 to TRBJ2-7; 7 bases are shared with TRBD1. Trimming removed 5 bases from V and 2 bases from J; junction bases left unmatched: 6. The CDR3 is 14 amino acids. CDR1 and CDR2 from the germline V gene are SGHNT and YENEEA.